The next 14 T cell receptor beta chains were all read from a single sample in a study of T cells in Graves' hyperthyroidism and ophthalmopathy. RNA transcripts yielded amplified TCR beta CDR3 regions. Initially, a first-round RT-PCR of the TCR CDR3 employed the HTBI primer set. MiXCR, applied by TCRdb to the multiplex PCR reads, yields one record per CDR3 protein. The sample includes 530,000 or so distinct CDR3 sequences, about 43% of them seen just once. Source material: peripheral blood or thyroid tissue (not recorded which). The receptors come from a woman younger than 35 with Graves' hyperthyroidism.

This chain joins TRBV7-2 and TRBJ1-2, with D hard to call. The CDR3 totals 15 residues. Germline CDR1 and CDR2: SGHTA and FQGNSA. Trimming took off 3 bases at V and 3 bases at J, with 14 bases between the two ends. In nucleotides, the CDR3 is TGTGCCAGCAGCTTCTATGGGTTTGGGGACTATGGCTACACCTTC. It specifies CASSFYGFGDYGYTF.

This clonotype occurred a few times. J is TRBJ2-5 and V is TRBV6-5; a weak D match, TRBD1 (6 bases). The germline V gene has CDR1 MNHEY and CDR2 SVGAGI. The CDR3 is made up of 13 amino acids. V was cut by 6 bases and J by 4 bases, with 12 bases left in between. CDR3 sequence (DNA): TGTGCCAGCAGCAAACAGGGATTAGAGACCCAGTACTTC. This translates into CASSKQGLETQYF.

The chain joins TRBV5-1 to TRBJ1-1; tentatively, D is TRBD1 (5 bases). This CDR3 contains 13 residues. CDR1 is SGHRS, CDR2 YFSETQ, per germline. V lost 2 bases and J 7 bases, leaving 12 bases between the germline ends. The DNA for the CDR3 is TGCGCCAGCAGCTTTGAGGGCGGGGGTGAAGCTTTCTTT. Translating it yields CASSFEGGGEAFF.

The chain's CDR3 is CSASSSGTHNEQFF. DNA of the CDR3: TGCAGTGCTAGCTCATCTGGGACTCACAATGAGCAGTTCTTC. V is TRBV20-1 and J is TRBJ2-1, with a possible D match to TRBD2 (6 bases). CDR3 length: 14 amino acids. Germline V CDR1 and CDR2: DFQATT, SNEGSKA (reference sequence). The V end was cut by 3 bases, the J end by 5 bases, with 14 bases between.

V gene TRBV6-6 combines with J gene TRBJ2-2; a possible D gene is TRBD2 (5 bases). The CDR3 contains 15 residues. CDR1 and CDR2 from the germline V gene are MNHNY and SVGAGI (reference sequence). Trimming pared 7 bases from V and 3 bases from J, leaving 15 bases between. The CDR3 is CASILTGIDTGELFF. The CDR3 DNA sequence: TGTGCCAGCATCTTAACGGGGATCGACACCGGGGAGCTGTTTTTT.

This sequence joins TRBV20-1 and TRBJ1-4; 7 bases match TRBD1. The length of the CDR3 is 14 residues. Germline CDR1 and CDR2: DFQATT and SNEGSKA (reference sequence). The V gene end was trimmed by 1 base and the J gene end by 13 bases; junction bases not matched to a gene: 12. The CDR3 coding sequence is TGCAGTGCTAGAGCCCAGGGGGGGCCCGAGGGACTGTTTTTT. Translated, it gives CSARAQGGPEGLFF.

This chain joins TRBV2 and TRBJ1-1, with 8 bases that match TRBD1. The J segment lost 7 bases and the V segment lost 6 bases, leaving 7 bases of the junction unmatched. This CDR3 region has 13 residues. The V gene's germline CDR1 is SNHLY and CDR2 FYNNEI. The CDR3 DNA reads TGTGCCAGCAGAGACAGGGGTTCCTTTGAAGCTTTCTTT. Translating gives CASRDRGSFEAFF.

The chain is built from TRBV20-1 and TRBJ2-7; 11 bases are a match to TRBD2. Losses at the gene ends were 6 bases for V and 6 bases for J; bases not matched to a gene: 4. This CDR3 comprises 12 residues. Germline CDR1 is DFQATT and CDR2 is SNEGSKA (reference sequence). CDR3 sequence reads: CSALSGRVEQYF. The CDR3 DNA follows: TGCAGTGCACTTAGCGGGAGGGTCGAGCAGTACTTC.

CDR3 coding DNA: TGCAGCGTCCTAGCGGGTGAAAAACTGTTTTTT. It yields the protein CSVLAGEKLFF. This chain links TRBV29-1 with TRBJ1-4; D not certain. Looked up from germline, CDR1 is SQVTM and CDR2 is ANQGSEA. V was pared by 6 bases and J by 7 bases, with 9 bases between. The CDR3 runs 11 residues.

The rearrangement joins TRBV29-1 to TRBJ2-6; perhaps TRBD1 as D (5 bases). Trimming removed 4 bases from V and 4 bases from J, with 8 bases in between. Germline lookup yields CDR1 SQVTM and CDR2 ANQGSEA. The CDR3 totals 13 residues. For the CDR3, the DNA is TGCAGCGTTGGCAGGGTGGGGGCCAACGTCCTGACTTTC. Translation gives CSVGRVGANVLTF.

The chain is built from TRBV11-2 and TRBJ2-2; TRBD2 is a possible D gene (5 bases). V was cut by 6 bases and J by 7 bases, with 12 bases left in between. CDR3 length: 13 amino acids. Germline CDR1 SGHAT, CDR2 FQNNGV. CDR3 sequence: CASRRRGHGELFF. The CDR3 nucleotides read TGTGCCAGCAGAAGACGGGGTCACGGGGAGCTGTTTTTT.

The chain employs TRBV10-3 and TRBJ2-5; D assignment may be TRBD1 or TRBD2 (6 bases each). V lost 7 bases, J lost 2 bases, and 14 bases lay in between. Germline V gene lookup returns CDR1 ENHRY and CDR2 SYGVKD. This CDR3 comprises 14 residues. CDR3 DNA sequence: TGTGCCATCAAGGAGGGGGACGGACAAGAGACCCAGTACTTC. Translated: CAIKEGDGQETQYF.

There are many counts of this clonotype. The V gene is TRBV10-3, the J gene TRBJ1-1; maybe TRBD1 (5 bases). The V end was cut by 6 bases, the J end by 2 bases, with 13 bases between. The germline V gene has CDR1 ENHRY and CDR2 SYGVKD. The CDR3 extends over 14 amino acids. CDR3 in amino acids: CAISSLDINTEAFF. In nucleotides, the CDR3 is TGTGCCATCAGCAGCTTGGACATCAACACTGAAGCTTTCTTT.

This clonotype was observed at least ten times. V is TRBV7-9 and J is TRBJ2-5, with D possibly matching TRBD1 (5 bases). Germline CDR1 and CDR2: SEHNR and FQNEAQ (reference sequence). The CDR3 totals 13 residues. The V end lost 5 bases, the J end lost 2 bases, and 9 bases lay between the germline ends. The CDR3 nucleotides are TGTGCCAGCAGCCAGGACATACAAGAGACCCAGTACTTC. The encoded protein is CASSQDIQETQYF.